This TCR beta chain comes out of a study of T cells after yellow fever vaccination. Study-level background: Preparation used SMART-Seq v4 Ultra Low Input for the low-cell-number fractions.

CDR3 size: 15 residues. Germline values: CDR1 LNHDA, CDR2 SQIVND (reference sequence). V was trimmed by 3 bases and J by 1 base, leaving 12 bases between them. Making TCR cDNA involved 5'RACE template switching, which added UMIs and a universal primer site. TCRdb itself ran the 5' RACE reads through MiXCR, one entry per CDR3 protein. The repertoire holds 350,000 to 450,000 distinct CDR3 sequences, with 15% to 20% as singletons. General study findings and limits: Boosting was followed by the reappearance of most primary-vaccination clones (roughly 95% CD4, about 90% CD8). There was a small share of clonotypes that showed up in both the CD4 and CD8 compartments.

Points on this clonotype: The antigen is undetermined.

The sequencing here drew on PBMCs, taken before the yellow fever booster vaccination. The source of this sequence is a young man who received the YFV17D yellow fever vaccine. V gene TRBV19 combines with J gene TRBJ1-1; D possibly corresponds to TRBD1 (5 bases). CDR3 sequence reads: CASSMWGSANTEAFF. In nucleotides, the CDR3 is TGTGCCAGTAGTATGTGGGGGTCGGCGAACACTGAAGCTTTCTTT.